The 13 T cell receptor beta chains presented below share a single source sample, sequenced in a study of T-cell reconstitution after alpha-beta-depleted transplantation in children (TCRdb year 2016). Library preparation was by PCR. Sequencing was carried out with an Illumina HiSeq 2500. TCR libraries were prepared with molecular barcoding, using unique molecular identifiers to normalize TCRbeta repertoire quantification. TCRdb took the public reads, trimmed them with fastp at Q25, ran MiXCR for clone calling and kept in-frame beta chains. All rows with the same CDR3 protein become a single entry with the most common DNA and genes. For this sample there are about 540,000 distinct CDR3 sequences; roughly 27% appear just once. The top ten clonotypes cover 30% to 45% of the sample. Per the publication, the treatment or condition label means: allogeneic hematopoietic cell transplantation with graft depleted of TCRalphabeta T cells and CD19 B cells.

This material consisted of PBMCs, taken before TCRalphabeta/CD19-depleted stem cell transplant. These receptors came from a boy younger than two with Wiskott-Aldrich syndrome, due to receive a stem cell transplant.

This clonotype was seen a handful of times. The genes are TRBV7-2 and TRBJ2-7; D gene unclear. The CDR3 runs 13 residues. Germline-derived CDR1 and CDR2 are SGHTA and FQGNSA. V was pared by 2 bases and J by 3 bases, with 8 bases between. The CDR3 DNA follows: TGTGCCAGCAGCTTAAAGGGTCGCTACGAGCAGTACTTC. Its translation: CASSLKGRYEQYF. The full variable domain, its missing parts supplied by reference TRBV7-2 and TRBJ2-7, is GAGVSQSPSNKVTEKGKDVELRCDPISGHTALYWYRQSLGQGLEFLIYFQGNSAPDKSGLPSDRFSAERTGGSVSTLTIQRTQQEDSAVYLCASSLKGRYEQYFGPGTRLTVT.

This chain joins TRBV4-2 and TRBJ2-2; TRBD1 aligns across 10 bases. V dropped 5 bases and J dropped 7; count of bases not matched to a gene: 10. The CDR3 consists of 16 residues. Germline V CDR1 and CDR2: LGHNA, YNFKEQ. In nucleotides, the CDR3 is TGTGCCAGCAGCGCAGGGACAGGGGCCTTGCTCGGGGAGCTGTTTTTT. Translated: CASSAGTGALLGELFF.

This chain uses TRBV5-6 with TRBJ1-1; D not certain. Germline CDR1 reads SGHDT; CDR2 reads YYEEEE. The V gene lost 2 bases and the J gene lost 1 base, with 6 bases spanning the gap. The CDR3 loop spans 13 amino acids. The CDR3 spells CASSFYGNTEAFF. Written as DNA, the CDR3 is TGTGCCAGCAGCTTTTACGGGAACACTGAAGCTTTCTTT.

The rearrangement joins TRBV9 to TRBJ2-2, with TRBD2 as a possible D gene (5 bases). The V end was cut by 2 bases, the J end by 7 bases, with 12 bases between. The CDR3 sequence is 14 residues long. CDR1 and CDR2 from the germline V gene are SGDLS and YYNGEE. CDR3 amino acids: CASSVSTRGGELFF. The CDR3 coding sequence is TGTGCCAGCAGCGTTAGTACTCGGGGCGGGGAGCTGTTTTTT.

This clonotype was observed a handful of times. The chain recombines TRBV12-3 or TRBV12-4 with TRBJ2-1; D call uncertain. The V and J ends lost 3 bases and 10 bases respectively, with 10 bases between them. The CDR3 sequence is 12 residues long. CDR3 sequence: CASSLNLGEQFF. The CDR3 DNA is TGTGCCAGCAGTTTGAATCTGGGCGAGCAGTTCTTC.

This clonotype was seen repeatedly, ten times or more. This chain's CDR3 is CASSFRQGRWNEQFF. The CDR3 DNA is TGCGCCAGCAGCTTTCGACAGGGTAGGTGGAATGAGCAGTTCTTC. The chain joins TRBV5-1 to TRBJ2-1; TRBD1 agrees at 7 bases. The germline V gene has CDR1 SGHRS and CDR2 YFSETQ. J was trimmed by 7 bases and V by 2 bases; bases with no gene match: 9. CDR3 length: 15 residues.

This clonotype was recorded a few times. The gene calls are TRBV10-3 and TRBJ1-5, with D maybe TRBD1 (6 bases). CDR3 length: 15 residues. Between the trimmed V and J ends, which lost 4 bases and 4 bases, there was a span of 14 bases. CDR1 and CDR2 (germline): ENHRY, SYGVKD. The CDR3: CAISAKGGGNQPQHF. The DNA of the CDR3 is TGTGCCATCAGTGCCAAAGGAGGGGGGAATCAGCCCCAGCATTTT.

This clonotype was detected only a few times. The V gene is TRBV4-1, the J gene TRBJ2-5; D perhaps matches TRBD2 (6 bases). Looked up from germline, CDR1 is MGHRA and CDR2 is YSYEKL. The length of the CDR3 is 14 residues. The ends were cut back, 2 bases at V and 1 base at J, with 8 bases in the middle. The CDR3 DNA sequence: TGCGCCAGCAGCCAAAGGGACTCCCAAGAGACCCAGTACTTC. This sequence encodes CASSQRDSQETQYF.

J is TRBJ1-1 and V is TRBV5-1; TRBD1 is a possible D gene (5 bases). Germline-derived CDR1 and CDR2 are SGHRS and YFSETQ. CDR3 length equals 15 residues. Trimming removed 4 bases at V and 0 bases at J, with 13 bases between. The chain's CDR3 is CASSPRQTLNTEAFF. CDR3 in DNA: TGCGCCAGCAGCCCACGACAGACGTTGAACACTGAAGCTTTCTTT.

The V call is TRBV4-2, the J call TRBJ2-3; the D gene could be TRBD1 or TRBD2 (7 bases each). With 4 bases removed from V and 5 bases from J, the gap between germline ends came to 19 bases. Germline values: CDR1 LGHNA, CDR2 YNFKEQ. The CDR3 is 16 amino acids. CDR3 protein: CASSPGGAGLIDTQYF. The CDR3 DNA sequence: TGTGCCAGCAGCCCAGGGGGAGCGGGACTCATAGATACGCAGTATTTT.

This chain uses TRBV6-2 or TRBV6-3 with TRBJ1-5, with D uncertain. This CDR3 is built from 13 residues. Trimming cost V 2 bases and J 5 bases, with 7 bases left between them. Germline assignment: CDR1 MNHEY and CDR2 SVGEGT. CDR3 loop: CASSYVRHQPQHF. The CDR3 DNA sequence: TGTGCCAGCAGTTACGTTCGGCATCAGCCCCAGCATTTT.

The chain couples TRBV9 to TRBJ2-3, with 10 nucleotides matching TRBD2. Unmatched junction bases numbered 6, after V lost 0 bases and J lost 2 bases. Germline CDR1 reads SGDLS; CDR2 reads YYNGEE. The CDR3 consists of 17 residues. CDR3 in amino acids: CASSVDLAGGLTDTQYF. The CDR3 bases are TGTGCCAGCAGCGTAGATTTAGCGGGAGGTCTCACAGATACGCAGTATTTT.

This clonotype was detected only a few times. The chain uses TRBV4-1 and TRBJ2-5; no firm D call. Per the germline V gene, CDR1 is MGHRA and CDR2 is YSYEKL. With 2 bases removed from V and 3 bases from J, the gap between germline ends came to 10 bases. The length of the CDR3 is 14 residues. The CDR3 coding sequence is TGCGCCAGCAGCCAATACGAGGCCGAAGAGACCCAGTACTTC. This translates into CASSQYEAEETQYF.